This T cell receptor (beta chain) was recovered during a study of memory CD4+ T cells and cytomegalovirus serostatus. Whole-study findings and limits: The CMV-associated TCR signature appears largely within the CD4+ memory repertoire. Repertoires predicted CMV serostatus with median bootstrapped AUC of around 0.95.

This clone has only a few counts. What it binds is not known. The sort gate was single viable CD3+CD4+CD8-CD45RO+ cells for memory CD4+ T cells. Trimming removed 5 bases from V and 0 bases from J, with 7 bases in between. CDR1 and CDR2 from the germline V gene are SGHNT and YENEEA. The length of the CDR3 is 13 residues. Repertoires were generated with immunoSEQ multiplex PCR, while TCRdb's copy carries only in-frame clones and drops some. The table includes tens of thousands of clones, about four fifths detected once. The sequence derives from an adult in good health and CMV-seronegative. Some clones in this sample may be carry-over from other donors' samples. The sequencing input was memory CD4+ T cells from blood. This rearrangement joins TRBV11-3 to TRBJ1-1, with TRBD1 as a possible D gene (5 bases). CDR3 in DNA: TGTGCCAGCAGCCCCAGGGTGAACACTGAAGCTTTCTTT. Encoded protein: CASSPRVNTEAFF.